The 7 T cell receptor beta chains below were found in one sample sequenced in a study of Ad26.COV2.S vaccination and SARS-CoV-2 variants. Stated treatment: roughly 18 received Ad26.COV2.S at low or high dose, single or two shots; several received placebo; per-sample allocation not given. Day 63 following the first vaccine or placebo injection was when the samples were taken. Using immunoSEQ multiplex PCR, the repertoire was profiled, and TCRdb retains in-frame clones only, with some absent. This sample has around 300,000 clones, with more than 85% found just once. The sample consisted of peripheral blood, taken in a trial of Ad26.COV2.S vaccine versus placebo. The receptors here all came from a person between 18 and 65 years old who received the Ad26.COV2.S COVID-19 vaccine or a placebo.

The chain joins TRBV9 to TRBJ2-5, with unresolved D. The CDR3 is 14 residues long. Trimming left V 4 bases short and J 2 bases short, with 12 bases between. The germline V gene has CDR1 SGDLS and CDR2 YYNGEE. For the CDR3, the DNA is TGTGCCAGCAGCACTACCCTGGAGCAAGAGACCCAGTACTTC. It yields the protein CASSTTLEQETQYF.

The genes are TRBV7-9 and TRBJ1-1; D call uncertain. This CDR3 has 13 residues. Trimming left V 2 bases short and J 1 base short, with 5 bases between. Germline lookup yields CDR1 SEHNR and CDR2 FQNEAQ (reference sequence). This CDR3 reads CASSLNKNTEAFF. The CDR3 region has the DNA TGTGCCAGCAGCTTAAACAAGAACACTGAAGCTTTCTTT.

The genes are TRBV11-2 and TRBJ2-3; perhaps TRBD2 as D (5 bases). V lost 7 bases, J lost 2 bases, and 28 bases lay in between. CDR1 is SGHAT, CDR2 FQNNGV, per germline. The length of the CDR3 is 19 residues. CDR3 amino acids: CASNFHPKQLLAFTDTQYF. In nucleotides, the CDR3 is TGTGCCAGCAACTTCCACCCAAAACAGCTCCTAGCCTTCACAGATACGCAGTATTTT.

This clone has a handful of counts. This sequence joins TRBV7-2 and TRBJ1-4; tentative D call: TRBD1 (5 bases). This CDR3 is built from 19 residues. Germline-derived CDR1 and CDR2 are SGHTA and FQGNSA. With 4 bases removed from V and 0 bases from J, the gap between germline ends came to 21 bases. In DNA, the CDR3 is TGTGCCAGCAGCTCCAGATGGGGGAGAAGCCTCACAACTAATGAAAAACTGTTTTTT. Its translation is CASSSRWGRSLTTNEKLFF.

The gene calls are TRBV6-1 and TRBJ2-7; perhaps TRBD1 as D (5 bases). Trimming took off 4 bases at V and 6 bases at J, with 13 bases between the two ends. Germline V gene sequence: CDR1 MNHNS, CDR2 SASEGT. The CDR3 loop spans 13 amino acids. CDR3 amino acids: CASSGAREGEQYF. In nucleotides, the CDR3 is TGTGCCAGCAGTGGAGCCAGGGAAGGCGAGCAGTACTTC.

The chain has TRBV30 and TRBJ1-5; maybe TRBD1 (6 bases). CDR1 is GTSNPN, CDR2 SVGIG, per germline (reference sequence). The CDR3 covers 17 residues. Trimming shortened V by 5 bases and J by 0 bases, and 20 bases separated the two germline ends. This CDR3 reads CAWDNGRTDNSNQPQHF. The CDR3 DNA is TGTGCCTGGGATAACGGAAGGACAGACAATAGCAATCAGCCCCAGCATTTT.

The V gene is TRBV11-2, the J gene TRBJ2-5; TRBD1 matches at 7 bases. Germline CDR1 SGHAT, CDR2 FQNNGV. V was pared by 5 bases and J by 4 bases, with 7 bases of the junction left unmatched. The length of the CDR3 is 14 residues. The CDR3 spells CASSATGARETQYF. Written as DNA, the CDR3 is TGTGCCAGCAGCGCTACAGGGGCGCGAGAGACCCAGTACTTC. Full variable domain (remainder filled in from reference TRBV11-2 and TRBJ2-5): EAGVAQSPRYKIIEKRQSVAFWCNPISGHATLYWYQQILGQGPKLLIQFQNNGVVDDSQLPKDRFSAERLKGVDSTLKIQPAKLEDSAVYLCASSATGARETQYFGPGTRLLVL.